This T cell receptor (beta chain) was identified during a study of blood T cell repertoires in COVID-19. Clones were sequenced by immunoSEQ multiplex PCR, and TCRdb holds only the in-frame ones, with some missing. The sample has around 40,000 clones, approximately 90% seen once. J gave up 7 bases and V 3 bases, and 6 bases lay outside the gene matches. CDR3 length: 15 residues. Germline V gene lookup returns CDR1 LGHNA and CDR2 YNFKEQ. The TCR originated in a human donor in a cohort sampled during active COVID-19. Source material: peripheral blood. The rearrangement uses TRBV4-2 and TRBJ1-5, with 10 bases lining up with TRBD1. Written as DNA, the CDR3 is TGTGCCAGCAGCCATTCCGGACAGGGGGACCAGCCCCAGCATTTT. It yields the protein CASSHSGQGDQPQHF.